The sequence of this T cell receptor (beta chain) was determined in a study of CD8 T cells in ankylosing spondylitis. Study-level results: Matched ankylosing spondylitis synovial fluid reportedly showed significant enrichment of disease-linked clones. Within ankylosing spondylitis blood, a TCR beta motif made up of seven or eight highly homologous variants appeared to be characteristic. Clones that were linked to disease were CD8+ and were relatively rare in peripheral blood.

MiXCR, applied by TCRdb to the 5' RACE reads, yields one record per CDR3 protein. This table holds fewer than 400,000 distinct CDR3 sequences, 20% to 25% found once. For this clonotype: Its target is unknown.

The CDR3 covers 14 residues. Germline CDR1 reads SGHTA; CDR2 reads FQGNSA. The ends were cut back, 7 bases at V and 3 bases at J, with 15 bases in the middle. The TCR was taken from a male donor with ankylosing spondylitis. Sequencing was carried out using blood, either unsorted or a sorted T cell fraction (not recorded which). The chain is built from TRBV7-2 and TRBJ1-1; TRBD1 might be the D (6 bases). The CDR3 nucleotides read TGTGCCAGCAAGGGGGGGGTGATGGACACTGAAGCTTTCTTT. Amino acids: CASKGGVMDTEAFF.